This TCR beta chain was observed in a study of naive CD8 T cells in extremely preterm neonates. From germline, CDR1 is SNHLY and CDR2 FYNNEI. V lost 7 bases to trimming and J lost 0 bases; unmatched junction nucleotides: 3. This CDR3 region has 15 residues. Sequencing was performed with immunoSEQ multiplex PCR; in TCRdb, only in-frame clones are kept and a portion is missing. The sample consists of roughly 5,200 clones, about 95% of them appearing once. Study-wide findings and caveats: Preterm neonates had significantly lower iChao1 richness than other age groups. Preterm samples differed in productive template counts; sample size was small. Preterm CDR3s were shorter than older groups', with fewer N additions and less trimming. CDR3 nucleotide sharing was about 2.7% in preterm, 0.4% to 0.45% term, more than 0.025% children, approximately 0.01% adults.

This clone showed up just once. Its antigen is still unknown. Preterm samples came from extremely preterm deliveries at about 23-28 weeks. The clonotype originates from a boy who was born preterm. The rearrangement uses TRBV2 and TRBJ2-1; 10 bases line up with TRBD2. Sequenced input: naive CD8+ T cells from cord blood. The CDR3 nucleotides are TGTGCCAGCACCTGGACTAGCGGCTCCTACAATGAGCAGTTCTTC. Translating gives CASTWTSGSYNEQFF.